Below, 23 T cell receptor beta chains from the same sample are listed, as sequenced in a study of cytomegalovirus exposure and HLA in healthy donors. The primer mix had 60 Vbeta and 13 Jbeta primers. Sequenced by immunoSEQ multiplex PCR; TCRdb stores in-frame clones only, minus some. This table lists under 90,000 clones. The sequenced material came from PBMCs. Source of these receptors: a man aged 45-65 years in good health and CMV-seropositive.

The V call is TRBV5-1, the J call TRBJ2-5; a possible D gene is TRBD1 (5 bases). The CDR3 consists of 13 residues. V lost 7 bases and J lost 5, with 15 bases in between. Germline values: CDR1 SGHRS, CDR2 YFSETQ. DNA for the CDR3: TGCGCCAGCTCCCAGGACATGAGGGAGACCCAGTACTTC. Amino acids: CASSQDMRETQYF.

The chain employs TRBV7-2 and TRBJ1-2; TRBD1 is a possible D gene (5 bases). Germline assignment: CDR1 SGHTA and CDR2 FQGNSA. The CDR3 totals 14 residues. Trimming removed 1 base at V and 8 bases at J, with 14 bases between. The CDR3 nucleotides read TGTGCCAGCAGCTTAGGGGGACGGGGGAACGGCTACACCTTC. It codes for CASSLGGRGNGYTF.

The chain is built from TRBV14 and TRBJ2-1; 7 bases agree with TRBD2. The CDR3 contains 14 residues. V lost 1 base to trimming and J lost 7 bases; unmatched junction nucleotides: 4. Germline lookup yields CDR1 SGHDN and CDR2 FVKESK. CDR3 protein: CASSQGTLANEQFF. The CDR3 DNA follows: TGTGCCAGCAGCCAAGGTACACTAGCGAATGAGCAGTTCTTC.

This chain links TRBV4-3 with TRBJ2-2; D is possibly TRBD1 (6 bases). Germline CDR1 reads LGHNA; CDR2 reads YSLEER. The CDR3 contains 15 residues. V was trimmed by 0 bases and J by 6 bases, leaving 11 bases between them. The CDR3 coding sequence is TGCGCCAGCAGCCAAGATTGGAAGGGGGCCGGGGAGCTGTTTTTT. Its translation is CASSQDWKGAGELFF.

This chain joins TRBV19 and TRBJ1-5; D is ambiguous. Germline CDR1 reads LNHDA; CDR2 reads SQIVND (reference sequence). V lost 4 bases and J lost 5, with 9 bases in between. This CDR3 spans 13 amino acids. In DNA, the CDR3 is TGTGCCAGTAGTACTTACTCCTATCAGCCCCAGCATTTT. Protein product: CASSTYSYQPQHF. Based on the CDR3 plus reference TRBV19 and TRBJ1-5, the full variable domain is DGGITQSPKYLFRKEGQNVTLSCEQNLNHDAMYWYRQDPGQGLRLIYYSQIVNDFQKGDIAEGYSVSREKKESFPLTVTSAQKNPTAFYLCASSTYSYQPQHFGDGTRLSIL.

This chain connects TRBV10-1 to TRBJ2-2; TRBD1 matches at 8 bases. Germline CDR1 reads WNHNN; CDR2 reads SYGVQD (reference sequence). The CDR3 sequence is 13 residues long. V lost 8 bases, J lost 4 bases, and 3 bases stayed unmatched. The CDR3 spells CASRQGITGELFF. Here the CDR3 DNA reads TGCGCCAGCCGACAGGGGATCACCGGGGAGCTGTTTTTT.

Remarks on this clone: The junction does not match germline at one end; this may be a read error. V gene TRBV6-5 combines with J gene TRBJ2-7; 13 bases fit TRBD2. The CDR3 sequence is 13 residues long. Germline V CDR1 and CDR2: MNHEY, SVGAGI. The CDR3 coding sequence is TGTGCCAGCAGGGGCTGGACTAGCGGGAGATGGGACTTC. The encoded protein is CASRGWTSGRWDF.

The chain combines TRBV9 with TRBJ2-1; 12 nucleotides align to TRBD2. With 1 base clipped from V and 7 bases from J, the junction kept 3 bases outside the gene matches. CDR3 length: 15 amino acids. CDR1 and CDR2 (germline): SGDLS, YYNGEE. CDR3 sequence reads: CASSVLAGGLNEQFF. CDR3 coding DNA: TGTGCCAGCAGCGTACTAGCGGGAGGGCTGAATGAGCAGTTCTTC.

The rearrangement uses TRBV13 and TRBJ2-3, with unresolved D. There are 12 residues in the CDR3. With 4 bases removed from V and 8 bases from J, the gap between germline ends came to 10 bases. CDR1 is PRHDT, CDR2 FYEKMQ, per germline (reference sequence). Written as DNA, the CDR3 is TGTGCCAGCAGCTCAGTCCCCATTACGCAGTATTTT. Translated, it gives CASSSVPITQYF.

The V gene is TRBV5-1, the J gene TRBJ2-1; D is uncertain. Germline values: CDR1 SGHRS, CDR2 YFSETQ. The CDR3 extends over 13 amino acids. Trimming left V 1 base short and J 7 bases short, with 9 bases between. DNA for the CDR3: TGCGCCAGCAGCTTGTCCAGTTTAAATGAGCAGTTCTTC. This codes for CASSLSSLNEQFF.

The chain recombines TRBV9 with TRBJ2-5; the D is unclear. The CDR3 sequence is 12 residues long. Trimming cost V 1 base and J 4 bases, with 5 bases left between them. Germline-derived CDR1 and CDR2 are SGDLS and YYNGEE. The CDR3 DNA reads TGTGCCAGCAGCGTATTCGGAGAGACCCAGTACTTC. It translates to CASSVFGETQYF.

V usage is TRBV2 and J usage is TRBJ2-2; 10 nucleotides line up with TRBD1. Losses at the gene ends were 7 bases for V and 5 bases for J; bases not matched to a gene: 4. The CDR3 contains 14 residues. Per germline, CDR1 SNHLY and CDR2 FYNNEI. DNA for the CDR3: TGTGCCAGCATAAGGACAGGGGGAACCGGGGAGCTGTTTTTT. It yields the protein CASIRTGGTGELFF.

The rearrangement links TRBV25-1 to TRBJ2-1, with TRBD2 matching over 7 bases. There are 17 residues in the CDR3. J lost 0 bases, V lost 3 bases, and 8 bases had no gene match. Germline V gene data show CDR1 as MGHDK and CDR2 as SYGVNS. In DNA form, the CDR3 reads TGTGCCAGCAGTGACCTTTTAGCGGGCAGCTCCTACAATGAGCAGTTCTTC. Translating gives CASSDLLAGSSYNEQFF.

About this clone itself: Other nucleotide sequences in the sample specify the same CDR3. V is TRBV5-1 and J is TRBJ2-1; 7 positions agree with TRBD2. V gave up 0 bases and J gave up 0 bases; unmatched junction bases: 6. The CDR3 has 17 residues. From germline, CDR1 is SGHRS and CDR2 YFSETQ. CDR3 sequence reads: CASSLEASGSSYNEQFF. The CDR3 region has the DNA TGCGCCAGCAGCTTGGAAGCTAGCGGATCCTCCTACAATGAGCAGTTCTTC.

The rearrangement uses TRBV4-3 and TRBJ2-2, with D possibly being TRBD1 (5 bases). The V end lost 0 bases, the J end lost 1 base, and 6 bases lay between the germline ends. Germline-derived CDR1 and CDR2 are LGHNA and YSLEER. The CDR3 is 15 residues long. CDR3 DNA sequence: TGCGCCAGCAGCCAAGATGACAGGAACACCGGGGAGCTGTTTTTT. Translated: CASSQDDRNTGELFF.

This sequence joins TRBV7-9 and TRBJ2-7, with TRBD1 matching 11 bases. V was pared by 4 bases and J by 5 bases, with 4 bases of the junction left unmatched. The CDR3 is made up of 14 amino acids. Germline V gene data show CDR1 as SEHNR and CDR2 as FQNEAQ (reference sequence). The CDR3: CASSWGQGVNEQYF. The CDR3 DNA reads as TGTGCCAGCAGCTGGGGACAGGGGGTAAACGAGCAGTACTTC.

The chain joins TRBV13 to TRBJ1-1; D remains unclear. The CDR3 consists of 13 residues. Germline V lookup: CDR1 PRHDT, CDR2 FYEKMQ (reference sequence). Trimming stripped 5 bases from V and 1 base from J, with 8 bases between. Here the CDR3 DNA reads TGTGCCAGCAGCCAAACGGGGAACACTGAAGCTTTCTTT. This sequence encodes CASSQTGNTEAFF.

The chain employs TRBV29-1 and TRBJ2-7; 11 bases agree with TRBD1. The CDR3 runs to 14 residues. Germline V gene data show CDR1 as SQVTM and CDR2 as ANQGSEA. V trimming: 7 bases; J trimming: 1 base; junction bases outside the gene matches: 6. The CDR3 is CSAAGQGGSYEQYF. The CDR3 nucleotides are TGCAGCGCCGCGGGACAGGGGGGATCCTACGAGCAGTACTTC.

The J gene is TRBJ2-3, the V gene TRBV5-5; a weak D match, TRBD1 (6 bases). The V gene lost 3 bases and the J gene lost 3 bases, with 11 bases spanning the gap. CDR1 and CDR2 (germline): SGHKS, YYEKEE (reference sequence). This CDR3 contains 14 residues. This CDR3 reads CASSYTGLTDTQYF. The CDR3 coding sequence is TGTGCCAGCAGCTACACAGGGCTGACAGATACGCAGTATTTT.

The rearrangement links TRBV7-9 to TRBJ1-1; a possible D gene is TRBD1 (6 bases). The CDR3 has 15 residues. The V gene lost 1 base and the J gene lost 7 bases, with 16 bases spanning the gap. Germline V gene data show CDR1 as SEHNR and CDR2 as FQNEAQ (reference sequence). As DNA, the CDR3 is TGTGCCAGCAGCTTAGGGGGGCGCAATAGCTATGAAGCTTTCTTT. As protein: CASSLGGRNSYEAFF.

V is TRBV6-5 and J is TRBJ1-2; 11 bases line up with TRBD1. Germline assignment: CDR1 MNHEY and CDR2 SVGAGI. CDR3 size: 14 residues. V gave up 2 bases and J gave up 6 bases; unmatched junction bases: 2. CDR3 residues: CASSYRTGGHGYTF. CDR3 coding DNA: TGTGCCAGCAGTTACCGGACAGGGGGCCATGGCTACACCTTC.

The chain employs TRBV15 and TRBJ1-1; no clear D. V was shortened by 3 bases and J by 7 bases, with 9 bases between the two germline ends. Germline V gives CDR1 LNHNV, CDR2 YYDKDF (reference sequence). This CDR3 is 12 amino acids long. CDR3 residues: CATSSYSGEAFF. The CDR3 nucleotides are TGTGCCACCAGCAGTTATTCGGGTGAAGCTTTCTTT.

The chain has TRBV6-5 and TRBJ2-7; TRBD1 matches at 10 bases. J lost 2 bases, V lost 8 bases, and 6 bases had no gene match. Germline CDR1 reads MNHEY; CDR2 reads SVGAGI. This CDR3 comprises 14 residues. The CDR3 is CASGLGQGTYEQYF. The CDR3 DNA reads as TGTGCCAGCGGCTTGGGACAGGGGACCTACGAGCAGTACTTC.